This TCR beta chain stems from a study of shared clonotypes between healthy human individuals. Regarding the study as a whole: Rarefaction demonstrated incomplete sorted-subset sequencing despite large depth. Larger estimated richness was generally recorded for naive subsets relative to memory subsets.

Every donor, a Caucasian adult, lived in Nashville, Tennessee. Into CD45RA+ naive and CD45RA-negative memory subsets, the CD4+ cells were split. Germline V gene lookup returns CDR1 SGHTA and CDR2 FQGNSA. V trimming: 5 bases; J trimming: 4 bases; junction bases outside the gene matches: 11. This CDR3 region has 15 residues. Points on this clone: Its antigen is unidentified.

Data came from immunoSEQ multiplex PCR; TCRdb stores just in-frame clones and leaves some out. The sample yields about 1.4 million clones, approximately 97% seen once. The clonotype originates from a man aged 25-40 years in good health. Sequencing used naive CD4+ T cells sorted from blood. The subset: CD45RA+ positively selected. The V and J genes are TRBV7-2 and TRBJ2-7, with 7 positions matching TRBD2. The chain's CDR3 is CASSALTSLLYEQYF. The CDR3 nucleotides read TGTGCCAGCAGCGCCCTGACTAGCCTCCTTTACGAGCAGTACTTC.